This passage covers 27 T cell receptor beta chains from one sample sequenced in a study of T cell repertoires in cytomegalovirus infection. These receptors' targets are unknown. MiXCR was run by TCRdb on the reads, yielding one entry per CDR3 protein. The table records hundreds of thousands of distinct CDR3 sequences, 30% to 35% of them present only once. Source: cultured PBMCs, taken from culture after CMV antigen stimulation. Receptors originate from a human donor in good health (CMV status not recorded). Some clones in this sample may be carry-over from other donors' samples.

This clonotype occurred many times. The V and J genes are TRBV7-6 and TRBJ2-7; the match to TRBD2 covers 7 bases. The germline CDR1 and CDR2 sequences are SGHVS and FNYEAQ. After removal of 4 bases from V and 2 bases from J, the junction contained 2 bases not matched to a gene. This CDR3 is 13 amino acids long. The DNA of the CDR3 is TGTGCCAGCAGCTACCGGGGGGCCTACGAGCAGTACTTC. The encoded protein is CASSYRGAYEQYF.

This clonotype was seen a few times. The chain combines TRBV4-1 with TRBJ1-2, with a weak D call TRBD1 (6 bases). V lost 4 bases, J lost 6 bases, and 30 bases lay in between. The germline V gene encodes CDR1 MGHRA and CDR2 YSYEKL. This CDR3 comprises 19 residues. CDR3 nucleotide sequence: TGCGCCAGCAGCCGCCCGTTTGGACAGACTCGTTCAAGGACAAATGGCTACACCTTC. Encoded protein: CASSRPFGQTRSRTNGYTF.

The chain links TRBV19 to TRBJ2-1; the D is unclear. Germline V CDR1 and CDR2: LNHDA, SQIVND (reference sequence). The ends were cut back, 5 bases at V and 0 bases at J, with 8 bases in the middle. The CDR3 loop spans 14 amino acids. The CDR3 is CASSQLDSYNEQFF. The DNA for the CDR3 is TGTGCCAGTAGTCAACTTGACTCCTACAATGAGCAGTTCTTC. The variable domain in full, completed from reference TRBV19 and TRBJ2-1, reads DGGITQSPKYLFRKEGQNVTLSCEQNLNHDAMYWYRQDPGQGLRLIYYSQIVNDFQKGDIAEGYSVSREKKESFPLTVTSAQKNPTAFYLCASSQLDSYNEQFFGPGTRLTVL.

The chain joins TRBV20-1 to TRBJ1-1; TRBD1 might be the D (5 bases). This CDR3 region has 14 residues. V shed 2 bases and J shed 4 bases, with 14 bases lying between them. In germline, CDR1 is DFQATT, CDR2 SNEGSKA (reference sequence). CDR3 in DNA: TGCAGTGCTAGAAATCGGGGGTGGGGCACTGAAGCTTTCTTT. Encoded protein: CSARNRGWGTEAFF.

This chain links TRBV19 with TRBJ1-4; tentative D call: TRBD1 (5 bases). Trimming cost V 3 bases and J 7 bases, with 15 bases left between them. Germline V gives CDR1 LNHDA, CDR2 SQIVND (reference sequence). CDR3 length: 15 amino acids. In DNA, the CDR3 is TGTGCCAGTAGTATGGGGGGTCAACGATCTGAAAAACTGTTTTTT. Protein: CASSMGGQRSEKLFF.

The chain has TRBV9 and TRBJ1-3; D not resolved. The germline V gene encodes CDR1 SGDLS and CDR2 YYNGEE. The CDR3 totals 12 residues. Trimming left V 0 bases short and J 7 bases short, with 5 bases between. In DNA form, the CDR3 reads TGTGCCAGCAGCGTAGAGAGGAACACCATATATTTT. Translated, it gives CASSVERNTIYF. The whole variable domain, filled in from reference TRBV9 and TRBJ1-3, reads DSGVTQTPKHLITATGQRVTLRCSPRSGDLSVYWYQQSLDQGLQFLIQYYNGEERAKGNILERFSAQQFPDLHSELNLSSLELGDSALYFCASSVERNTIYFGEGSWLTVV.

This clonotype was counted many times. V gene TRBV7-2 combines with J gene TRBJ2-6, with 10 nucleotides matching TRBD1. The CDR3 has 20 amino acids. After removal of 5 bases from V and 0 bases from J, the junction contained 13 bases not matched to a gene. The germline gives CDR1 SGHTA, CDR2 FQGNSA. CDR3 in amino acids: CASSPLGQGIWSSGANVLTF. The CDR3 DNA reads TGTGCCAGCAGCCCGCTGGGACAGGGGATTTGGAGCTCTGGGGCCAACGTCCTGACTTTC.

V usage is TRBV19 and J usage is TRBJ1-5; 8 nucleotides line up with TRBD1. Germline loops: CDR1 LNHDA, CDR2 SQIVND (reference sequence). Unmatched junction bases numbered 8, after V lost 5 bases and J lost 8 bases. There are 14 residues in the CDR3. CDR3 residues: CASSPRQGLEPQHF. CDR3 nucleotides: TGTGCCAGTAGTCCAAGACAGGGGTTGGAGCCCCAGCATTTT.

CDR3 coding DNA: TGCGCCAGCACTGGGGGAGGGTCCTACAATGAGCAGTTCTTC. It encodes CASTGGGSYNEQFF. This chain uses TRBV5-1 with TRBJ2-1; TRBD2 matches at 7 bases. From germline, CDR1 is SGHRS and CDR2 YFSETQ. The CDR3 covers 14 residues. The junction had 4 bases not matched to a gene; V was cut back by 6 bases and J by 1 base.

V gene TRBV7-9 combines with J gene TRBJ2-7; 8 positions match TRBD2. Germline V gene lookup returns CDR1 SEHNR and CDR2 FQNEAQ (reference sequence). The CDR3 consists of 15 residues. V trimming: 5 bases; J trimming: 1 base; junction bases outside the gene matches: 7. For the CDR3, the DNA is TGTGCCAGCAGCCAAAAAGCGGGGGTGTCCTACGAGCAGTACTTC. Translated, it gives CASSQKAGVSYEQYF.

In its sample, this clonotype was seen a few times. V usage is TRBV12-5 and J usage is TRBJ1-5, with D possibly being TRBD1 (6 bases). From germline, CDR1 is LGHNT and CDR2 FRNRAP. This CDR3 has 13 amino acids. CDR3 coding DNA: TGTGCCACCGGACAGCTGGGTAATCAGCCCCAGCATTTT. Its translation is CATGQLGNQPQHF. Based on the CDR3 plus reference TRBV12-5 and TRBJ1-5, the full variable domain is DARVTQTPRHKVTEMGQEVTMRCQPILGHNTVFWYRQTMMQGLELLAYFRNRAPLDDSGMPKDRFSAEMPDATLATLKIQPSEPRDSAVYFCATGQLGNQPQHFGDGTRLSIL.

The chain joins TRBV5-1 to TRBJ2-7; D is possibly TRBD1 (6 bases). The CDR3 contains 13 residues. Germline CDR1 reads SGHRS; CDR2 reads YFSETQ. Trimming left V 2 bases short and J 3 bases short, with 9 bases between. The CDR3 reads CASSFGQNYEQYF. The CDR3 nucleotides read TGCGCCAGCAGCTTTGGACAGAACTACGAGCAGTACTTC.

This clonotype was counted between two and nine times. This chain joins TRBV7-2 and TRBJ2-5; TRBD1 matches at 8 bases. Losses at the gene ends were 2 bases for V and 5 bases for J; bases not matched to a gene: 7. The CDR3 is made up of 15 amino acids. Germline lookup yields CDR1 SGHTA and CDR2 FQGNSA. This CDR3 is CASSLFQGAGETQYF. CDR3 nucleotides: TGTGCCAGCAGCTTATTCCAGGGGGCCGGGGAGACCCAGTACTTC.

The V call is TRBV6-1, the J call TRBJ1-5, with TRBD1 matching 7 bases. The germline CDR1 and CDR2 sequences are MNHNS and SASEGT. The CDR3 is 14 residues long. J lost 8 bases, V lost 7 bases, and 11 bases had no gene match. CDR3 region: CASTLNRGGEPQHF. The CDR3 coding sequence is TGTGCCAGCACCCTTAACAGGGGAGGAGAGCCCCAGCATTTT.

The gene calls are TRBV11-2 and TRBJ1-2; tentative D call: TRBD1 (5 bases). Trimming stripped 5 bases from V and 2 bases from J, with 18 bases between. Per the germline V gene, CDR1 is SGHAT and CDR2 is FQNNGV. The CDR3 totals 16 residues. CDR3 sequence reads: CASSPVGPGPNYGYTF. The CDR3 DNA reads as TGTGCCAGCAGCCCGGTGGGGCCGGGCCCAAACTATGGCTACACCTTC.

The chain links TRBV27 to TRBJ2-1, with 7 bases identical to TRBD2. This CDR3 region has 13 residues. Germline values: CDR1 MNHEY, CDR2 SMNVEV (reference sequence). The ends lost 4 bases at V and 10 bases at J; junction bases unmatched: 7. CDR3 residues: CASSSAGFREQFF. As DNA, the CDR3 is TGTGCCAGCAGTTCAGCGGGGTTTAGGGAGCAGTTCTTC.

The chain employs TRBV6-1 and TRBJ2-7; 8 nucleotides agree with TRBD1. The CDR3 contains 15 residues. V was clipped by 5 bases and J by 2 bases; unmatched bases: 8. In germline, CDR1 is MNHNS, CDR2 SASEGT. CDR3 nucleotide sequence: TGTGCCAGCAGTATCTCGACAGGGGCCCCCTACGAGCAGTACTTC. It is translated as CASSISTGAPYEQYF.

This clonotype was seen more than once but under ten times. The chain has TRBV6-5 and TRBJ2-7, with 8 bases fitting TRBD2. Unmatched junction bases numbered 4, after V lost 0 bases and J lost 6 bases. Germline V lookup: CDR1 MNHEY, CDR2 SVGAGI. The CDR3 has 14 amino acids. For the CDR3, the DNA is TGTGCCAGCAGTTACTCTCGGCTAGCGGGCGAGCAGTACTTC. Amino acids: CASSYSRLAGEQYF.

CDR3 coding DNA: TGTGCCAGCAGTTCCGCCAGGGGGGAGGTCACTGAAGCTTTCTTT. Its protein product is CASSSARGEVTEAFF. The rearrangement links TRBV12-3 or TRBV12-4 to TRBJ1-1; 7 bases fit TRBD1. Trimming took 4 bases from V and 4 from J; bases not matched to a gene: 9. The CDR3 loop spans 15 amino acids.

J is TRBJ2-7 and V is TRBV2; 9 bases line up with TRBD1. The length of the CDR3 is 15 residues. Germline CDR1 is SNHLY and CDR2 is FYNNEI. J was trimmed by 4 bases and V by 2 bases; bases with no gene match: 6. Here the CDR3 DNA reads TGTGCCAGCAGTGAACGGGACAGGGTTTGGTACGAGCAGTACTTC. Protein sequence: CASSERDRVWYEQYF.

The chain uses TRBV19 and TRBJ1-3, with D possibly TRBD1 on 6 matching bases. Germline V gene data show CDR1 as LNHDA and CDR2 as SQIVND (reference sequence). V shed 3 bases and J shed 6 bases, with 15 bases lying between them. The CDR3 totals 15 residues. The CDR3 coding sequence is TGTGCCAGTAGTATTTCGACAGGAGGCCTAAACACCATATATTTT. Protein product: CASSISTGGLNTIYF.

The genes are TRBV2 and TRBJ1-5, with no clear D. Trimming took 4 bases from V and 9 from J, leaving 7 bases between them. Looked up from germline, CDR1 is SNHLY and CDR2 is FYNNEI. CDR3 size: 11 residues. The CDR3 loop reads CASSVSGPQHF. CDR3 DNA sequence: TGTGCCAGCAGTGTTTCTGGGCCCCAGCATTTT.

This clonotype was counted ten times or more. This CDR3 is CASSLGTVGETQYF. The CDR3 DNA sequence: TGTGCCAGCAGCTTAGGGACCGTGGGGGAGACCCAGTACTTC. The rearrangement uses TRBV7-2 and TRBJ2-5; D is unclear. With 1 base removed from V and 5 bases from J, the gap between germline ends came to 11 bases. The CDR3 is 14 amino acids. Germline lookup yields CDR1 SGHTA and CDR2 FQGNSA.

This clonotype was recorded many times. CDR3 sequence reads: CASSTDRAGSEKLFF. Here the CDR3 DNA reads TGTGCCAGCAGCACCGACAGGGCAGGGAGTGAAAAACTGTTTTTT. The rearrangement uses TRBV7-8 and TRBJ1-4, with TRBD1 matching 7 bases. The CDR3 length is 15 residues. Trimming removed 5 bases from V and 7 bases from J; junction bases left unmatched: 10. Looked up from germline, CDR1 is SGHVS and CDR2 is FQNEAQ.

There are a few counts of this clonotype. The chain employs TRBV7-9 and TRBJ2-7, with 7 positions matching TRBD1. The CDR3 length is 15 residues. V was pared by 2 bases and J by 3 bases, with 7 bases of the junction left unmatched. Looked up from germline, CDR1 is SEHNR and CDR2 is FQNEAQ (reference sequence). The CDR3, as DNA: TGTGCCAGCAGCTTATCGTACAGGGGCGGCTACGAGCAGTACTTC. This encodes CASSLSYRGGYEQYF.

CDR3 loop: CASSLTPGTGPYEQYF. CDR3 DNA: TGTGCCAGCAGCTTAACCCCCGGGACAGGCCCCTACGAGCAGTACTTC. This chain links TRBV11-2 with TRBJ2-7; 8 nucleotides match TRBD1. The CDR3 spans 16 residues. CDR1 SGHAT and CDR2 FQNNGV come from the germline V gene. J was trimmed by 2 bases and V by 2 bases; bases with no gene match: 8.

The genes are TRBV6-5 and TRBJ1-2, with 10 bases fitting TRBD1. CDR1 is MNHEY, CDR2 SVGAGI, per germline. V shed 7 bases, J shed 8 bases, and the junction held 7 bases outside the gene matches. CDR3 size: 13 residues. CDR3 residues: CASKRTGGGGYTF. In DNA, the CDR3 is TGTGCCAGCAAACGGACAGGGGGTGGCGGCTACACCTTC.